This TCR beta chain is from a study of lymphopenia after photon versus proton radiotherapy. Clones were sequenced by immunoSEQ multiplex PCR, and TCRdb holds only the in-frame ones, with some missing. This sample has tens of thousands of clones, with less than 90% found just once. As concerns this clone: What it recognizes is unknown.

Germline V lookup: CDR1 SGDLS, CDR2 YYNGEE. The V gene lost 0 bases and the J gene lost 0 bases, with 7 bases spanning the gap. The CDR3 sequence is 16 residues long. Study results and limitations: Photon-treated patients lost naive T cells and TCR diversity; proton-treated stayed stable. After the lymphocyte nadir, photon-treated repertoires showed oligoclonal expansion, especially of CD8+ Temra cells. A bigger post-nadir fall in TCR diversity correlated inversely with survival time in deceased patients. Survival link was tested only in deceased patients; proton benefit remains a possibility.

The chain links TRBV9 to TRBJ2-6; weak D call: TRBD2 (6 bases). This specimen was peripheral blood, taken from a patient treated with photon-based radiotherapy. The source is a woman in her 50s with pancreatic cancer. CDR3: CASSVAGGSGANVLTF. CDR3 nucleotide sequence: TGTGCCAGCAGCGTAGCCGGGGGCTCTGGGGCCAACGTCCTGACTTTC.